This T cell receptor (beta chain) was captured in a study of shared clonotypes between healthy human individuals. Points on this clone: Its antigen is not known.

Participating donors were healthy, HIV-negative adults free of recent acute infections or vaccinations. The study drew all its donors from Caucasian adults living in Nashville, Tennessee. Study-wide results and caveats: Generation probabilities were higher for clonotypes shared across all four sorted-subset donors than for unshared ones.

The authors distributed each subset's genomic DNA evenly over several immunoSEQ plates. Assay: immunoSEQ multiplex PCR; the TCRdb copy retains only in-frame clones and omits some. The sample carries about 1 million clones, around 76% recorded once. Germline V gene sequence: CDR1 SQVTM, CDR2 ANQGSEA. V was clipped by 6 bases and J by 1 base, with 14 bases between them. This CDR3 spans 14 amino acids. Sequences were obtained from memory CD4+ T cells sorted from blood. The subset is: CD45RA-negative fraction. The rearrangement uses TRBV29-1 and TRBJ2-3; D uncertain. This sequence originates from a young man in good health. The CDR3 region has the DNA TGCAGCGTGAACACCGGTGTGGGCACAGATACGCAGTATTTT. Its translation: CSVNTGVGTDTQYF.